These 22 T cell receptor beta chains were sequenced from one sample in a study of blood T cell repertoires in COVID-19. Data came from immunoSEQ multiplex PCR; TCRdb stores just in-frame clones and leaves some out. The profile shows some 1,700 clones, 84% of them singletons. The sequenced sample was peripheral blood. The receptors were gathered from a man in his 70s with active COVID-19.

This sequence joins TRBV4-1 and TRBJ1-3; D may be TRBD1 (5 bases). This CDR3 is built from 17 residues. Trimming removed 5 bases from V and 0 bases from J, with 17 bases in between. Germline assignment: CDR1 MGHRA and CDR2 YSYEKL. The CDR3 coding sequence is TGCGCCAGCAGCTCAGTATTGACAGCCAACTCTGGAAACACCATATATTTT. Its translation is CASSSVLTANSGNTIYF.

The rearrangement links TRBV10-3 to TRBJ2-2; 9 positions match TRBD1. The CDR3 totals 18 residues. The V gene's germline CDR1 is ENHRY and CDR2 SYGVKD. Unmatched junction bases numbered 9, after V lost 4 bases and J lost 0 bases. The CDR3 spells CAISGGDRGSSNTGELFF. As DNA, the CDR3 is TGTGCCATCAGTGGAGGAGACAGGGGGTCCTCGAACACCGGGGAGCTGTTTTTT.

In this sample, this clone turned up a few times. The CDR3 sequence is CASRVVQGPQHF. CDR3 nucleotide sequence: TGTGCCAGTAGGGTAGTGCAGGGGCCCCAGCATTTT. The rearrangement links TRBV19 to TRBJ1-5; D perhaps matches TRBD1 (5 bases). The CDR3 runs 12 residues. Germline CDR1 reads LNHDA; CDR2 reads SQIVND (reference sequence). V was pared by 6 bases and J by 9 bases, with 12 bases between.

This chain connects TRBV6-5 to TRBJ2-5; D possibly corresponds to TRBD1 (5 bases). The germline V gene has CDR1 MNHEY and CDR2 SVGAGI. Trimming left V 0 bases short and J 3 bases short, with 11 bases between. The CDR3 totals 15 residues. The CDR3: CASSYSWVDKETQYF. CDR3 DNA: TGTGCCAGCAGTTACTCCTGGGTGGACAAAGAGACCCAGTACTTC.

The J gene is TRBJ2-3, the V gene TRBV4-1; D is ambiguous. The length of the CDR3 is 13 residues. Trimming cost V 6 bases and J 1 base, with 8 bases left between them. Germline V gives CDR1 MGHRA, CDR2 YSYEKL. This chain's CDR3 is CASSPTRTDTQYF. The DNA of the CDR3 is TGCGCCAGCAGTCCCACTCGCACAGATACGCAGTATTTT.

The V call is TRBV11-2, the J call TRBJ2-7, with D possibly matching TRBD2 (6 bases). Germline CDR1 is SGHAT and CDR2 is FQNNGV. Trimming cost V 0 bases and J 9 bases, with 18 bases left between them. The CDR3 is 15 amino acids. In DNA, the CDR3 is TGTGCCAGCAGCTTAGAAGGCGGGGCCGGGGTAGTGCAGTACTTC. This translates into CASSLEGGAGVVQYF.

The CDR3 here is CATSDTGGAGDEQFF. The CDR3 nucleotides read TGTGCCACCAGTGATACAGGGGGCGCCGGGGATGAGCAGTTCTTC. The chain recombines TRBV24-1 with TRBJ2-1; 9 nucleotides match TRBD1. With 3 bases clipped from V and 8 bases from J, the junction kept 7 bases outside the gene matches. The length of the CDR3 is 15 residues. Germline V CDR1 and CDR2: KGHDR, SFDVKD.

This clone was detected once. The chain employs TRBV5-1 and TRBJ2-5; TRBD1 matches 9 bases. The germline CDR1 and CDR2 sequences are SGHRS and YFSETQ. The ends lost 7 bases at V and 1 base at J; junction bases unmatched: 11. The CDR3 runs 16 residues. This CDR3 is CASRYRGQLVQETQYF. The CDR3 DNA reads TGCGCCAGCCGATACAGGGGGCAGCTAGTCCAAGAGACCCAGTACTTC.

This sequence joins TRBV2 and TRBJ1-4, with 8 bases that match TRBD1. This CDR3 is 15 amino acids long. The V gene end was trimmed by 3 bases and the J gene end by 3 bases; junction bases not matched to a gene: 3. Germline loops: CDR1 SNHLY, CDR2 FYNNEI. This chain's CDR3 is CASSDQGAPNEKLFF. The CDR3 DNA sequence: TGTGCCAGCAGTGACCAGGGGGCGCCTAATGAAAAACTGTTTTTT.

Written as DNA, the CDR3 is TGTGCCAGCAGCCACAGGCCCCGGGACAGGATACAAGAGACCCAGTACTTC. Protein product: CASSHRPRDRIQETQYF. The V call is TRBV6-8, the J call TRBJ2-5, with 8 bases fitting TRBD1. The germline gives CDR1 MNHGY, CDR2 SAAAGT. The length of the CDR3 is 17 residues. The J segment lost 2 bases and the V segment lost 6 bases, leaving 14 bases of the junction unmatched.

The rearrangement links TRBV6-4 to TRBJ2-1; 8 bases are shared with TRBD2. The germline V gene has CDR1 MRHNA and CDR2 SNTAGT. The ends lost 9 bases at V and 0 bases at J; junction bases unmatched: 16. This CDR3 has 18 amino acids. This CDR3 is CARIGGGFETPSYNEQFF. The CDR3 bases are TGTGCCAGGATCGGCGGGGGGTTTGAGACACCCTCCTACAATGAGCAGTTCTTC.

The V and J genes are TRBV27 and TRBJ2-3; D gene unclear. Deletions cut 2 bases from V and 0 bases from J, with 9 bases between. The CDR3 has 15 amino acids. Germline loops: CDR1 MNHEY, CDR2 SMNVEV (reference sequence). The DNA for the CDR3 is TGTGCCAGCAGTTTAATACACCCTAGCACAGATACGCAGTATTTT. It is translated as CASSLIHPSTDTQYF.

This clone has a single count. This CDR3 reads CASSPKPSGTSYNEQFF. The CDR3 DNA sequence: TGTGCCAGCAGTCCGAAACCTAGCGGGACCTCCTACAATGAGCAGTTCTTC. This chain uses TRBV27 with TRBJ2-1, with TRBD2 matching 9 bases. This CDR3 contains 17 residues. The V and J ends lost 5 bases and 0 bases, in that order; junction bases with no gene match: 8. Germline assignment: CDR1 MNHEY and CDR2 SMNVEV (reference sequence).

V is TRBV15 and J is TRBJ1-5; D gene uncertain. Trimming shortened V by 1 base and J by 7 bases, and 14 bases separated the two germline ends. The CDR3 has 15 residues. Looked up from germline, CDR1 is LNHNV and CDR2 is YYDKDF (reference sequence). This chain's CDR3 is CATSRGSRSWQPQHF. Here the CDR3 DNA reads TGTGCCACCAGCAGAGGGTCAAGGAGTTGGCAGCCCCAGCATTTT.

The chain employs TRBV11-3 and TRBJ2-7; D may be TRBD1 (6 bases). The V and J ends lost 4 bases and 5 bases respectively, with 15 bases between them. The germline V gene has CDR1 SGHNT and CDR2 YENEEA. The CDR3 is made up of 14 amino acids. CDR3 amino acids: CASSCPQGSHEQYF. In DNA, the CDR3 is TGTGCCAGCAGCTGCCCACAGGGATCCCACGAGCAGTACTTC.

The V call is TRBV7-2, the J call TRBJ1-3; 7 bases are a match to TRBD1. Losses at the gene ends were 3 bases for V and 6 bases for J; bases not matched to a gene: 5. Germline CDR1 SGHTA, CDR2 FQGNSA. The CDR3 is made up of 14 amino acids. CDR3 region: CASSLRGGQNTIYF. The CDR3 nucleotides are TGTGCCAGCAGCTTGAGAGGGGGCCAAAACACCATATATTTT.

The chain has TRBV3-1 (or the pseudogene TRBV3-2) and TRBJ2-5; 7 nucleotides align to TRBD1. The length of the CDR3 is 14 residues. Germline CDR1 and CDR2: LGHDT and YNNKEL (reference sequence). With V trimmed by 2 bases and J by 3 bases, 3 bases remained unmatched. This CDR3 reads CASSQRDRKETQYF. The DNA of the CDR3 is TGTGCCAGCAGCCAAAGGGACAGAAAAGAGACCCAGTACTTC.

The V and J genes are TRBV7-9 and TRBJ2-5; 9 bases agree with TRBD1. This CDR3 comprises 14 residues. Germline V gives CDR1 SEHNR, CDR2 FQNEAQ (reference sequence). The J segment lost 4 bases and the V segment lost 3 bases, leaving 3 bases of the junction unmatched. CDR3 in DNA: TGTGCCAGCAGCTTGACAGGGGGTAGAGAGACCCAGTACTTC. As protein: CASSLTGGRETQYF.

The CDR3 bases are TGCGCCAGCAGCTTGGGGGGACAGGAGAGCTCCTACGAGCAGTACTTC. Its translation: CASSLGGQESSYEQYF. V gene TRBV5-1 combines with J gene TRBJ2-7; TRBD1 aligns across 8 bases. There are 16 residues in the CDR3. Looked up from germline, CDR1 is SGHRS and CDR2 is YFSETQ. V lost 0 bases and J lost 0; bases outside the gene matches: 5. Using reference TRBV5-1 and TRBJ2-7 for the parts outside the CDR3, the full variable domain is KAGVTQTPRYLIKTRGQQVTLSCSPISGHRSVSWYQQTPGQGLQFLFEYFSETQRNKGNFPGRFSGRQFSNSRSEMNVSTLELGDSALYLCASSLGGQESSYEQYFGPGTRLTVT.

The CDR3 DNA follows: TGCGCCAGCAGCCCCGTGCGGGGTGAGCAGTTCTTC. This gives the protein CASSPVRGEQFF. This chain links TRBV4-1 with TRBJ2-1, with D perhaps TRBD2 (6 bases). The CDR3 covers 12 residues. The germline V gene encodes CDR1 MGHRA and CDR2 YSYEKL. V was cut by 4 bases and J by 9 bases, with 10 bases left in between.

In nucleotides, the CDR3 is TGTGCCAGCAGCTTAGTAGGACTAGACTCGAATGAGCAGTTCTTC. Encoded protein: CASSLVGLDSNEQFF. The genes are TRBV7-6 and TRBJ2-1; 7 positions match TRBD2. The CDR3 is made up of 15 amino acids. CDR1 and CDR2 from the germline V gene are SGHVS and FNYEAQ. Trimming removed 1 base from V and 7 bases from J; junction bases left unmatched: 7.

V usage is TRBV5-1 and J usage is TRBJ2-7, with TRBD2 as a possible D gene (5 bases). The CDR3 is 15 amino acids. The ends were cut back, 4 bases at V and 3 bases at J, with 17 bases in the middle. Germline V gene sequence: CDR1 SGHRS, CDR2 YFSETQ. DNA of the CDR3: TGCGCCAGCAGCATTTGGACCGGCGGAGGCTACGAGCAGTACTTC. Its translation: CASSIWTGGGYEQYF.